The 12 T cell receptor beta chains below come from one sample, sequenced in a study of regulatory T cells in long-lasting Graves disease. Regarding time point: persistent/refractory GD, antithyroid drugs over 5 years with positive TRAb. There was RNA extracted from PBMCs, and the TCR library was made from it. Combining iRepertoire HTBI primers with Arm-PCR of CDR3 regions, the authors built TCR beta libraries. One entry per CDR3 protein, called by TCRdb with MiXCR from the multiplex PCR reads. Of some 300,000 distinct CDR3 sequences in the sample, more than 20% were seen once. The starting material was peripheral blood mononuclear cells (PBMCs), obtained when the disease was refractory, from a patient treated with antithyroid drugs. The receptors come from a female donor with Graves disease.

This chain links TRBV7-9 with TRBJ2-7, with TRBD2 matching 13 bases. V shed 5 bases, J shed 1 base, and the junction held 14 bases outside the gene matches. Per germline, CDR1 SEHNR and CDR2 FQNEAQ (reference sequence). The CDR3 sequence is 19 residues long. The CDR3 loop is CASSPTSGLAGVLSYEQYF. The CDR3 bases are TGTGCCAGCAGCCCTACCTCAGGACTAGCGGGAGTATTGTCCTACGAGCAGTACTTC.

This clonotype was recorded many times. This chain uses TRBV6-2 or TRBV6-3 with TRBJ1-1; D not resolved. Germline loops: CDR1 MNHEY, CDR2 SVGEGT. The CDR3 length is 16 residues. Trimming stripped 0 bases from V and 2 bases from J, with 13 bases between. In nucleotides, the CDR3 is TGTGCCAGCAGTTACTCGACGTATGGGCCTAACACTGAAGCTTTCTTT. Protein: CASSYSTYGPNTEAFF.

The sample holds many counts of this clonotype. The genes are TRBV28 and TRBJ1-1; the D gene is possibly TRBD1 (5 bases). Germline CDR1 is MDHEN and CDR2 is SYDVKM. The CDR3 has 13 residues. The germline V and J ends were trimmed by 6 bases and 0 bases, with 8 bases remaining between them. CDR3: CASRGLMNTEAFF. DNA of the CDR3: TGTGCCAGCAGGGGACTAATGAACACTGAAGCTTTCTTT.

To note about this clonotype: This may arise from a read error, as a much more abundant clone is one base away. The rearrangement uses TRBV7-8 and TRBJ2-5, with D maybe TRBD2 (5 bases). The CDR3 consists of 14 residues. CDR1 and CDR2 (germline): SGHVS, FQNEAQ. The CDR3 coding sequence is TGTGCCAGCAGCATGGATCCGATGTGGGAGACCCAGTGCTTC. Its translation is CASSMDPMWETQCF. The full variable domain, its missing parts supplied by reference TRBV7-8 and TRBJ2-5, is GAGVSQSPRYKVAKRGQDVALRCDPISGHVSLFWYQQALGQGPEFLTYFQNEAQLDKSGLPSDRFFAERPEGSVSTLKIQRTQQEDSAVYLCASSMDPMWETQCFGPGTRLLVL.

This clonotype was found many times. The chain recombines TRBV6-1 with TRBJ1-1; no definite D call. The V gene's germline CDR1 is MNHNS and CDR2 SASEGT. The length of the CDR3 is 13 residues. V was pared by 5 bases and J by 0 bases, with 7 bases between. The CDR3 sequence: CASSQNMNTEAFF. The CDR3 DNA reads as TGTGCCAGCAGTCAAAACATGAACACTGAAGCTTTCTTT.

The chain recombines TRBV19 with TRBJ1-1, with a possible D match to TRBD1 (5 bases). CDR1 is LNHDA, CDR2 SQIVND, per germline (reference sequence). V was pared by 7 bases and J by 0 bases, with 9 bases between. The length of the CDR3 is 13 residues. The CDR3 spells CASKRGLNTEAFF. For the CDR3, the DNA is TGTGCCAGTAAACGGGGCTTGAACACTGAAGCTTTCTTT. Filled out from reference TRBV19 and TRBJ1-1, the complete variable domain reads DGGITQSPKYLFRKEGQNVTLSCEQNLNHDAMYWYRQDPGQGLRLIYYSQIVNDFQKGDIAEGYSVSREKKESFPLTVTSAQKNPTAFYLCASKRGLNTEAFFGQGTRLTVV.

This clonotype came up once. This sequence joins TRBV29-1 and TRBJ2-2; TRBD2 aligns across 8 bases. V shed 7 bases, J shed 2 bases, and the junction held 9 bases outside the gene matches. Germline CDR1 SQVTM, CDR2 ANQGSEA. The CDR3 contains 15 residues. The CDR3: CSAALAELNTGELFF. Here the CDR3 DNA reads TGCAGCGCTGCACTAGCGGAATTAAACACCGGGGAGCTGTTTTTT.

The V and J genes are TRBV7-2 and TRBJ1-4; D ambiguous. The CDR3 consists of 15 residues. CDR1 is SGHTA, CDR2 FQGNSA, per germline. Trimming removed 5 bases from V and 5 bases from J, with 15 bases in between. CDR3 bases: TGTGCCAGCAGCCGAGGAGGACCGGTCAATGAAAAACTGTTTTTT. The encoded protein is CASSRGGPVNEKLFF.

CDR3 sequence reads: CASSLMGPGQGETQYF. The CDR3 DNA follows: TGTGCCAGCAGTTTAATGGGCCCAGGTCAGGGGGAGACCCAGTACTTC. The chain recombines TRBV12-3 or TRBV12-4 with TRBJ2-5; a possible D gene is TRBD1 (6 bases). V lost 2 bases and J lost 5, with 18 bases in between. The CDR3 consists of 16 residues.

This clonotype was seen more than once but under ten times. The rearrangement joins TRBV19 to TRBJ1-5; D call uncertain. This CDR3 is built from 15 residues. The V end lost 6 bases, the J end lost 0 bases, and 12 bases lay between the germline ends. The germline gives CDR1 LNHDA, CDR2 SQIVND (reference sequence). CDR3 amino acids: CASSATSYSNQPQHF. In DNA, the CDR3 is TGTGCCAGTAGCGCAACAAGCTATAGCAATCAGCCCCAGCATTTT.

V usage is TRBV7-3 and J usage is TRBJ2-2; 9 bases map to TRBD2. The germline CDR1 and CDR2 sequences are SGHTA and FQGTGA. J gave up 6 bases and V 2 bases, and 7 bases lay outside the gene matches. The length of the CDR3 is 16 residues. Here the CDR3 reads CASSLRASGTPGELFF. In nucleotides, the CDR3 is TGTGCCAGCAGCTTACGAGCTAGCGGGACGCCCGGGGAGCTGTTTTTT. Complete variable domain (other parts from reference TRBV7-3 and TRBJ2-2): GAGVSQTPSNKVTEKGKYVELRCDPISGHTALYWYRQSLGQGPEFLIYFQGTGAADDSGLPNDRFFAVRPEGSVSTLKIQRTERGDSAVYLCASSLRASGTPGELFFGEGSRLTVL.

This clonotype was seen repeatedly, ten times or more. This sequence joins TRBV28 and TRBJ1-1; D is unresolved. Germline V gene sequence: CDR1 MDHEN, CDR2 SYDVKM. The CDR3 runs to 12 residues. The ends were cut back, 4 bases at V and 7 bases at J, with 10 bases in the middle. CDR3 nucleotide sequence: TGTGCCAGCAGTTACAGTCGATTTGAAGCTTTCTTT. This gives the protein CASSYSRFEAFF.